Detailed here is one T cell receptor beta chain. Its antigen remains unidentified. The data were obtained in a study of T cells in severe cutaneous drug reactions (dated by TCRdb to about 2019). Study-level background: Recruitment took place between about 2011 and 2019, drawing patients from Taiwan, Thailand and a European registry network. Only patients with a probable or definite SJS/TEN or DRESS diagnosis by RegiSCAR criteria were enrolled. The Naranjo algorithm and the ALDEN drug causality algorithm were used to assign the culprit drug. Patients in either the acute or the recovery stage provided biological samples, such as blister fluids/cells and PBMC. The study paired bulk TCR sequencing with single-cell sequencing, quantitative PCR validation, functional assays and transgenic mouse experiments. Libraries used iRepertoire multiplex PCR; authors cited a comparison showing similar capture of abundant clonotypes across iRepertoire and 5' RACE methods with or without UMI.

Sequenced donors were patients with carbamazepine-induced Stevens-Johnson syndrome or toxic epidermal necrolysis (CBZ-SJS/TEN). The peripheral blood repertoires were taken from CBZ-SJS/TEN patients of two origins, about 5 Han Chinese and six European. Next-generation sequencing was used to profile the T cell receptor repertoires of patients with drug-induced severe cutaneous adverse reactions in a search for drug-specific clonotypes. The RNA source was either peripheral blood mononuclear cells or blister cells from skin lesions. Paper-wide results and their limitations: CBZ-SJS/TEN patients showed strongly increased TRBV12-4 usage, with an average of roughly 30% in blister cells and 5% to 5.5% in PBMC. All seven CBZ-SJS/TEN blister samples contained a public TCRbeta CDR3 (mean around 15%), which was undetectable or scarce in tolerant-control and healthy-donor PBMC. The authors noted that whether the public TCR generalizes to SJS/TEN caused by other drugs still needs further study.

For both bulk and single-cell sequencing, libraries were prepared with the iRepertoire multiplex PCR system and TCR subtype-specific primers. Bulk TCR beta libraries were generated by multiplex PCR with primers targeting V, D and J gene regions. Roughly 85-500 ng of RNA per sample served as input for bulk TCR library preparation. An Illumina MiSeq was used to sequence bulk TCR beta amplicons. Per the source publication's procedure: Sample misassignments and low-quality sequencing reads were removed through quality control steps. CDR3 was defined as the amino acids lying between the Y[YFLI]C motif of the V-gene and the [FW]GXGT motif of the J-segment. The IMGT database served as the reference for assigning TRBV and TRBJ genes and CDR3 clonotypes. For each sample, TRBV expression was normalized against the mean for the same gene in PBMC from some 44 healthy donors. TCRdb reprocessed the reads and assigns one entry to each CDR3 protein sequence, leaving out DNA. Here the V and J calls rest on TCRdb's processing, not on the authors' analysis. The sample table records around 20,000 distinct CDR3 sequences. Clones ranked in the top ten supply roughly 7.7% of the sample.

The CDR3 has 14 amino acids, counting the end cysteine and phenylalanine. The DNA sequence is not available. CDR1 SQVTM and CDR2 ANQGSEA were looked up in the germline V gene. This TCR derives from a human donor with toxic epidermal necrolysis, a severe cutaneous drug reaction. The chain is assembled from TRBV29-1 and TRBJ1-1. Sequenced material: PBMCs. For the CDR3, the sequence is CSVSKSRVGTEAFF.